Below, 18 T cell receptor beta chains from the same sample are listed, as sequenced in a study of cytomegalovirus exposure and HLA in healthy donors. The PCR contained 60 Vbeta and 13 Jbeta primers. The table came from immunoSEQ multiplex PCR; TCRdb's copy has only in-frame clones and leaves some out. The sample records more than 85,000 clones, under 85% being singletons. Sequencing input: PBMCs. Receptors originate from a man aged 35-49 years in good health and CMV-seronegative.

This clone was counted between two and nine times. The chain is built from TRBV19 and TRBJ2-7, with 10 bases fitting TRBD2. The CDR3 has 14 amino acids. The V and J ends lost 4 bases and 3 bases, in that order; junction bases with no gene match: 3. CDR1 and CDR2 (germline): LNHDA, SQIVND (reference sequence). CDR3 sequence: CASSTGLADYEQYF. The CDR3 DNA reads as TGTGCCAGTAGTACCGGACTAGCGGACTACGAGCAGTACTTC.

The chain carries TRBV5-4 and TRBJ2-7; D perhaps matches TRBD1 (6 bases). Between the trimmed V and J ends, which lost 3 bases and 2 bases, there was a span of 12 bases. Germline values: CDR1 SGHNT, CDR2 YYREEE (reference sequence). The length of the CDR3 is 14 residues. The CDR3 sequence is CASSSTGQPYEQYF. Written as DNA, the CDR3 is TGTGCCAGCAGCTCCACCGGACAGCCCTACGAGCAGTACTTC.

This clone has a handful of counts. The V call is TRBV6-6, the J call TRBJ2-1; 11 bases are a match to TRBD2. The CDR3 has 14 residues. V lost 0 bases to trimming and J lost 10 bases; unmatched junction nucleotides: 2. CDR1 MNHNY and CDR2 SVGAGI come from the germline V gene (reference sequence). The CDR3 loop is CASSYSRLAGEQFF. The CDR3 DNA is TGTGCCAGCAGTTACTCCCGACTAGCGGGGGAGCAGTTCTTC.

In its sample, this clone was seen a few times. The chain is built from TRBV4-3 and TRBJ2-4, with 10 nucleotides matching TRBD2. Germline CDR1 LGHNA, CDR2 YSLEER. CDR3 length equals 18 residues. The V segment lost 1 base and the J segment 7 bases; nucleotides outside the gene matches: 13. In DNA form, the CDR3 reads TGCGCCAGCAGCCAAGGCCCCGGTTCAGCGGGGGGGCGGAACATTCAGTACTTC. Translated: CASSQGPGSAGGRNIQYF.

The V and J genes are TRBV5-1 and TRBJ1-3; 8 nucleotides line up with TRBD1. The germline gives CDR1 SGHRS, CDR2 YFSETQ. The CDR3 is 14 residues long. The V segment lost 7 bases and the J segment 4 bases; nucleotides outside the gene matches: 7. CDR3 sequence: CASGETGDGNTIYF. In DNA form, the CDR3 reads TGCGCCAGCGGCGAGACAGGGGACGGAAACACCATATATTTT. The complete variable domain, with remaining parts taken from reference TRBV5-1 and TRBJ1-3, reads KAGVTQTPRYLIKTRGQQVTLSCSPISGHRSVSWYQQTPGQGLQFLFEYFSETQRNKGNFPGRFSGRQFSNSRSEMNVSTLELGDSALYLCASGETGDGNTIYFGEGSWLTVV.

V usage is TRBV4-1 and J usage is TRBJ2-7; 12 bases are shared with TRBD1. V was pared by 2 bases and J by 2 bases, with 13 bases of the junction left unmatched. The CDR3 spans 19 residues. CDR1 MGHRA and CDR2 YSYEKL come from the germline V gene. Here the CDR3 DNA reads TGCGCCAGCAGCCAATCAATCGGGACAGGGGGCCCGGTTACCTACGAGCAGTACTTC. Its translation is CASSQSIGTGGPVTYEQYF.

This chain connects TRBV6-5 to TRBJ1-6, with 8 nucleotides matching TRBD1. The V gene's germline CDR1 is MNHEY and CDR2 SVGAGI. The CDR3 is made up of 15 amino acids. The J segment lost 9 bases and the V segment lost 4 bases, leaving 8 bases of the junction unmatched. The CDR3 region is CASSSGQGGSSPLHF. For the CDR3, the DNA is TGTGCCAGCAGTTCTGGACAGGGAGGTAGTTCACCCCTCCACTTT.

The rearrangement joins TRBV6-1 to TRBJ1-1; tentative D call: TRBD1 (6 bases). The CDR3 covers 13 residues. Per the germline V gene, CDR1 is MNHNS and CDR2 is SASEGT. Trimming shortened V by 6 bases and J by 2 bases, and 10 bases separated the two germline ends. For the CDR3, the DNA is TGTGCCAGCAGCATGACAGGCAACACTGAAGCTTTCTTT. Amino acid sequence: CASSMTGNTEAFF.

The chain couples TRBV2 to TRBJ2-7, with TRBD2 as a possible D gene (6 bases). The germline V gene encodes CDR1 SNHLY and CDR2 FYNNEI. This CDR3 has 15 residues. V lost 3 bases, J lost 2 bases, and 14 bases lay in between. The CDR3 region has the DNA TGTGCCAGCAGTGAGCCCGGGACTTACCCCTACGAGCAGTACTTC. This gives the protein CASSEPGTYPYEQYF.

This clone was seen a single time. The chain has TRBV7-8 and TRBJ2-7, with D unclear. V was clipped by 2 bases and J by 4 bases, with 6 bases between them. The germline V gene encodes CDR1 SGHVS and CDR2 FQNEAQ. The CDR3 consists of 12 residues. The CDR3 DNA reads TGTGCCAGCAGCTTACGAGGTTACGAGCAGTACTTC. Protein sequence: CASSLRGYEQYF.

This clone was seen a single time. V usage is TRBV25-1 and J usage is TRBJ2-5; 9 positions agree with TRBD1. This CDR3 has 14 amino acids. The V segment lost 4 bases and the J segment 2 bases; nucleotides outside the gene matches: 2. Germline values: CDR1 MGHDK, CDR2 SYGVNS. This CDR3 reads CASSGGTGQETQYF. CDR3 sequence (DNA): TGTGCCAGCAGTGGGGGGACAGGGCAAGAGACCCAGTACTTC.

This chain uses TRBV10-3 with TRBJ2-7; TRBD1 matches at 9 bases. The CDR3 runs 14 residues. The germline gives CDR1 ENHRY, CDR2 SYGVKD. Unmatched junction bases numbered 1, after V lost 4 bases and J lost 0 bases. The CDR3 sequence is CAISGTGDSYEQYF. The CDR3 coding sequence is TGTGCCATCAGTGGGACAGGGGACTCCTACGAGCAGTACTTC.

The chain links TRBV18 to TRBJ1-4; tentative D call: TRBD1 (5 bases). Deletions cut 5 bases from V and 4 bases from J, with 11 bases between. Germline CDR1 reads KGHSH; CDR2 reads LQKENI. The length of the CDR3 is 14 residues. DNA for the CDR3: TGTGCCAGCTCATCGAGGACAAGTAATGAAAAACTGTTTTTT. Translating it yields CASSSRTSNEKLFF.

The chain recombines TRBV29-1 with TRBJ1-1; D unclear. This CDR3 comprises 11 residues. In germline, CDR1 is SQVTM, CDR2 ANQGSEA. The germline V and J ends were trimmed by 7 bases and 8 bases, with 14 bases remaining between them. The CDR3 here is CSAASGCEAFF. CDR3 nucleotides: TGCAGCGCCGCATCGGGGTGCGAAGCTTTCTTT.

The chain uses TRBV2 and TRBJ2-1; a weak D match, TRBD1 (6 bases). Germline lookup yields CDR1 SNHLY and CDR2 FYNNEI. This CDR3 region has 15 residues. Trimming left V 2 bases short and J 0 bases short, with 8 bases between. Here the CDR3 DNA reads TGTGCCAGCAGTGAAAAGGGGGACTCCTACAATGAGCAGTTCTTC. Protein product: CASSEKGDSYNEQFF.

The V gene is TRBV5-1, the J gene TRBJ1-1; D is unresolved. The CDR3 runs 14 residues. V gave up 0 bases and J gave up 8 bases, with 14 bases separating them. The germline CDR1 and CDR2 sequences are SGHRS and YFSETQ. The CDR3 is CASSLGWRAQEAFF. The DNA for the CDR3 is TGCGCCAGCAGCTTGGGGTGGAGGGCCCAAGAAGCTTTCTTT.

The V call is TRBV4-3, the J call TRBJ1-6; 8 bases map to TRBD1. With 1 base clipped from V and 7 bases from J, the junction kept 0 bases outside the gene matches. Per the germline V gene, CDR1 is LGHNA and CDR2 is YSLEER. This CDR3 has 14 amino acids. CDR3 residues: CASSQAGGNSPLHF. The CDR3 DNA follows: TGCGCCAGCAGCCAAGCAGGGGGCAATTCACCCCTCCACTTT.

The CDR3 region has the DNA TGTGCCAGCAGTTACTCGGACAGTAACGAGCAGTACTTC. Residues: CASSYSDSNEQYF. This chain uses TRBV6-5 with TRBJ2-7; D possibly corresponds to TRBD1 (6 bases). The germline V gene encodes CDR1 MNHEY and CDR2 SVGAGI. V lost 0 bases to trimming and J lost 5 bases, with 8 bases between them. The CDR3 sequence is 13 residues long.